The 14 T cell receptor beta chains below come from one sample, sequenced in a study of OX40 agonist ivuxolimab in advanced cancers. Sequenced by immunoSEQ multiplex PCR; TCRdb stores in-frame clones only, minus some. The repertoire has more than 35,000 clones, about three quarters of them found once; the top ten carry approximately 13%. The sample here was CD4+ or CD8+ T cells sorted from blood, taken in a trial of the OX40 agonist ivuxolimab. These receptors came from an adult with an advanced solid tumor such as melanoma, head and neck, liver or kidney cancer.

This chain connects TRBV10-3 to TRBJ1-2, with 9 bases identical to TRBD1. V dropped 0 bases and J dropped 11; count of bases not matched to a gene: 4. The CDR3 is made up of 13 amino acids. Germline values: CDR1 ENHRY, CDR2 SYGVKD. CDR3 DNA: TGTGCCATCAGTGAGTCCGGGACAGGGAGATACACCTTC. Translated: CAISESGTGRYTF.

CDR3: CASSRGRLLHYEQYF. CDR3 nucleotide sequence: TGTGCCAGCAGTCGGGGGCGCTTGTTGCACTACGAGCAGTACTTC. This chain connects TRBV28 to TRBJ2-7; D may be TRBD1 or TRBD2 (6 bases each). Germline V CDR1 and CDR2: MDHEN, SYDVKM. The CDR3 consists of 15 residues. Trimming pared 5 bases from V and 3 bases from J, leaving 17 bases between.

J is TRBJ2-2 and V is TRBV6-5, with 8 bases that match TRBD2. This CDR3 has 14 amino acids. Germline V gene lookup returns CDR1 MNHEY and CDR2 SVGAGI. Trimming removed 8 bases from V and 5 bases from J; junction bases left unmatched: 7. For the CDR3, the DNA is TGTGCCAGCGCGAGCGGGAGCGGTACCGGGGAGCTGTTTTTT. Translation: CASASGSGTGELFF.

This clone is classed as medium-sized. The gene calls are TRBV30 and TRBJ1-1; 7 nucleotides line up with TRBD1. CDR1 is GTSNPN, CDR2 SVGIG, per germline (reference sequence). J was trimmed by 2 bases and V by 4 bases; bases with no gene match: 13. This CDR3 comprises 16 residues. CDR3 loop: CAWMGGRQGQNTEAFF. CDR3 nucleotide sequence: TGTGCCTGGATGGGCGGGAGACAGGGACAAAACACTGAAGCTTTCTTT.

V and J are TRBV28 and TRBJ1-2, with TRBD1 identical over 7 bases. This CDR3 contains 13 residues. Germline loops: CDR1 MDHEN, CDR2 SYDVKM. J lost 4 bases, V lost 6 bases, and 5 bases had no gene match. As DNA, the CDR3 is TGTGCCAGCAGAAAACAGGGGCCCTATGGCTACACCTTC. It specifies CASRKQGPYGYTF.

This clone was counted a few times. The CDR3 nucleotides read TGTGCCACCAGCGGAGGGACAGGGGTCACCGGGGAGCTGTTTTTT. Its translation is CATSGGTGVTGELFF. The V and J genes are TRBV15 and TRBJ2-2; the match to TRBD1 covers 10 bases. Germline loops: CDR1 LNHNV, CDR2 YYDKDF (reference sequence). This CDR3 contains 15 residues. Trimming cost V 5 bases and J 4 bases; bases outside gene matches: 4.

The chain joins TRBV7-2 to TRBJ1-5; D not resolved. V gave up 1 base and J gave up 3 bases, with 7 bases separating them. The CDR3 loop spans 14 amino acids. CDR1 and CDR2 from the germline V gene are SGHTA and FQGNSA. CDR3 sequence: CASSLGGNNQPQHF. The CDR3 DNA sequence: TGTGCCAGCAGCTTAGGCGGGAACAATCAGCCCCAGCATTTT.

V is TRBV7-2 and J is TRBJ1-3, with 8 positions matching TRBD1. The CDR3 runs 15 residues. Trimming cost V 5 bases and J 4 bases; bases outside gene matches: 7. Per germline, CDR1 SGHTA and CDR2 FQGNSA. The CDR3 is CASSRDRGGGNTIYF. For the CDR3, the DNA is TGTGCCAGCAGCCGAGACAGGGGAGGAGGAAACACCATATATTTT.

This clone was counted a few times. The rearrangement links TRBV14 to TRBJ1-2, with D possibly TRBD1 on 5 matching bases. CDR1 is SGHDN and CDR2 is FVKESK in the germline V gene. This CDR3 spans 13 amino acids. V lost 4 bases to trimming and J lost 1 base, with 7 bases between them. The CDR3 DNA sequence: TGTGCCAGCAGCCCCGACAGTAACTATGGCTACACCTTC. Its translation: CASSPDSNYGYTF. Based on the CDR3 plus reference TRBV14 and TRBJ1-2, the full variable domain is EAGVTQFPSHSVIEKGQTVTLRCDPISGHDNLYWYRRVMGKEIKFLLHFVKESKQDESGMPNNRFLAERTGGTYSTLKVQPAELEDSGVYFCASSPDSNYGYTFGSGTRLTVV.

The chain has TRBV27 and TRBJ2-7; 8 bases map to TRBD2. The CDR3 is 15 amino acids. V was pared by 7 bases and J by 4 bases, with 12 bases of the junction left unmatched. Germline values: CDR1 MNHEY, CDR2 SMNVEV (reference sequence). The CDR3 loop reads CASKDGRGSNYEQYF. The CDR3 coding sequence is TGTGCCAGCAAGGACGGGAGGGGGTCCAATTACGAGCAGTACTTC.

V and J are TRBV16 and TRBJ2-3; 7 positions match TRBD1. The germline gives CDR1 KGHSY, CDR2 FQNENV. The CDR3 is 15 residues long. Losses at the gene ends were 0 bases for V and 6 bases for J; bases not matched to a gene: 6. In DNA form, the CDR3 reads TGTGCCAGCAGCCAATCGACAGGGAGAACGGATACGCAGTATTTT. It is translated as CASSQSTGRTDTQYF.

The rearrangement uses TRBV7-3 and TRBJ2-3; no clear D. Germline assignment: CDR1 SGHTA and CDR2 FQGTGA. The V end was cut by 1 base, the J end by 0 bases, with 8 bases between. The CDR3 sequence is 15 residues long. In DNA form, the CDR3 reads TGTGCCAGCAGCTTAATGCCCGGAAGCACAGATACGCAGTATTTT. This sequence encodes CASSLMPGSTDTQYF.

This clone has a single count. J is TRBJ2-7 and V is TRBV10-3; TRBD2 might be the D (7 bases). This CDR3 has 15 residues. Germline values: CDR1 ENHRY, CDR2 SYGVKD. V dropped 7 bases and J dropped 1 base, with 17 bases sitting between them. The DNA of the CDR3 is TGTGCCATCACCAAGAGGGGGGGATCTTCCTACGAGCAGTACTTC. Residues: CAITKRGGSSYEQYF.

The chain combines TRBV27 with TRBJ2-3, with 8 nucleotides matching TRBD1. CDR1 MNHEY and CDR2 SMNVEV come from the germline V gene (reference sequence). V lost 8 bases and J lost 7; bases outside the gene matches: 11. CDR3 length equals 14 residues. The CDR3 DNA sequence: TGTGCCAGCCGCCAGGACAGGGTGGGAAATACGCAGTATTTT. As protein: CASRQDRVGNTQYF.